The sequence of this T cell receptor (beta chain) was determined in a study of cytomegalovirus exposure and HLA in healthy donors. The CDR3 runs to 14 residues. Germline CDR1 and CDR2: SGHTA and FQGNSA. The V and J ends lost 5 bases and 4 bases, in that order; junction bases with no gene match: 5. PCR involved 60 Vbeta and 13 Jbeta primers. Clones were sequenced by immunoSEQ multiplex PCR, and TCRdb holds only the in-frame ones, with some missing. In the table there are around 64,000 clones, approximately 80% of which are singletons. The J gene is TRBJ2-3, the V gene TRBV7-2; 8 nucleotides agree with TRBD2. The receptor was derived from a man between 18 and 35 years old in good health and CMV-seropositive. Specimen: PBMCs. CDR3 sequence reads: CASSVSGGADTQYF. The CDR3 nucleotides read TGTGCCAGCAGCGTGAGCGGGGGCGCAGATACGCAGTATTTT.